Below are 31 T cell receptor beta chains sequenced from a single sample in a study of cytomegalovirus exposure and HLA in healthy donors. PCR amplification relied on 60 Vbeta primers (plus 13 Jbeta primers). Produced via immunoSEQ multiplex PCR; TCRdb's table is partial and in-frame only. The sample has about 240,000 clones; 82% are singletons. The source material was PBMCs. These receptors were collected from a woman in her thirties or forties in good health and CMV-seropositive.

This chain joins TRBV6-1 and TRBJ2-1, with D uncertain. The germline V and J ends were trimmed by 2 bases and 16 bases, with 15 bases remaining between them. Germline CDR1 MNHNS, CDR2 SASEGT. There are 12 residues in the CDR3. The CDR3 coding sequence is TGTGCCAGCAGTGAATCGAGGAGACCGTTATTCTTC. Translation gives CASSESRRPLFF.

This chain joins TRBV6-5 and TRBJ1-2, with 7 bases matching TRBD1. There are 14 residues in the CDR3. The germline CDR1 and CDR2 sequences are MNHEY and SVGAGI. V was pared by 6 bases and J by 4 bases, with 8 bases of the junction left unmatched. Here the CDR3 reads CASRADGTVYGYTF. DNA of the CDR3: TGTGCCAGCAGAGCCGACGGGACAGTCTATGGCTACACCTTC.

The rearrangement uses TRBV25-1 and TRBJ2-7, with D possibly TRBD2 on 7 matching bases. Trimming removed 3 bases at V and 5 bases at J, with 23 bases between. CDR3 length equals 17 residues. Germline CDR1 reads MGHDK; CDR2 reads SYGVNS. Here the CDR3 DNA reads TGTGCCAGCAGTGAGATCGGTAGGCTAGCGGAGGGGGACGAGCAGTACTTC. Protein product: CASSEIGRLAEGDEQYF.

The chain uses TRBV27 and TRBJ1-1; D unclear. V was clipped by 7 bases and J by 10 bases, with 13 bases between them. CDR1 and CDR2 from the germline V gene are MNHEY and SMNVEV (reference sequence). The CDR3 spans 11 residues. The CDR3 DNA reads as TGTGCCAGCAAAGCTTGGGGAGCAGCTTTCTTT. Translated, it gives CASKAWGAAFF.

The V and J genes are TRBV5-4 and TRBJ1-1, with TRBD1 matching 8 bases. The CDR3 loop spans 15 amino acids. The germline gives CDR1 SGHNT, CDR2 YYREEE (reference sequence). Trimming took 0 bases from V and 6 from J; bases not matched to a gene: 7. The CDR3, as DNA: TGTGCCAGCAGCTTGGACGGGAACAGGGGGGCTGAAGCTTTCTTT. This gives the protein CASSLDGNRGAEAFF.

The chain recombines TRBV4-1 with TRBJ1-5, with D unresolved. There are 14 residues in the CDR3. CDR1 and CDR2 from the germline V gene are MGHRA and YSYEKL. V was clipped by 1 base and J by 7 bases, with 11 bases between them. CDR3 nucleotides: TGCGCCAGCAGCCAAGTTTTCGGAGGACAGCCCCAGCATTTT. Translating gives CASSQVFGGQPQHF.

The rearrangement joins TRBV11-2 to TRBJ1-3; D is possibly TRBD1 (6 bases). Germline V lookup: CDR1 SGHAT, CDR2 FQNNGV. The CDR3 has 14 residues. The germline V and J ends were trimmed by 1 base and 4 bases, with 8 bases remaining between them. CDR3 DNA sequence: TGTGCCAGCAGCTTAGCAGGGGACGGAAACACCATATATTTT. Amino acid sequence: CASSLAGDGNTIYF.

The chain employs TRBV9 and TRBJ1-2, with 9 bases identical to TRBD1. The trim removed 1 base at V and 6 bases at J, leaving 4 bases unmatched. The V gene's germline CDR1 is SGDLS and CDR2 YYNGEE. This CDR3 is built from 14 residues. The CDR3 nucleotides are TGTGCCAGCAGCGTAATTCGGACAGGGGATGGCTACACCTTC. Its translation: CASSVIRTGDGYTF.

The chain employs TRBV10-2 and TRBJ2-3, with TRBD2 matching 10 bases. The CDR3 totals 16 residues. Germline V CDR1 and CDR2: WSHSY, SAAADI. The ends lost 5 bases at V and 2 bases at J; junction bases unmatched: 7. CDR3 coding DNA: TGCGCCAGCAGTAACCGACTAGCGGGTTACACAGATACGCAGTATTTT. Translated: CASSNRLAGYTDTQYF.

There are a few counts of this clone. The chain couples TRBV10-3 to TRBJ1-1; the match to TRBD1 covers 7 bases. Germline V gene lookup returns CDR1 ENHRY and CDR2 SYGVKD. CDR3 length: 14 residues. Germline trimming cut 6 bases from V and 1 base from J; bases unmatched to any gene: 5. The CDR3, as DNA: TGTGCCATCAGAAGGGGGACAGAGAACACTGAAGCTTTCTTT. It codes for CAIRRGTENTEAFF.

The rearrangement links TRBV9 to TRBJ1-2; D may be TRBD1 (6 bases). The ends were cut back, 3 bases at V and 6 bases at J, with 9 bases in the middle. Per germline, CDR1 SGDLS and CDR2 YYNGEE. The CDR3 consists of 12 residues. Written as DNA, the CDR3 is TGTGCCAGCAGCGCATACAGGGATGGCTACACCTTC. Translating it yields CASSAYRDGYTF.

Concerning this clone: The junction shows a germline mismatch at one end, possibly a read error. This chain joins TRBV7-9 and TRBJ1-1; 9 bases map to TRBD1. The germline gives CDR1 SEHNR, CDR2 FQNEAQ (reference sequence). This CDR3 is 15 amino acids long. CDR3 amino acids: CSSSLGATGGTEAFF. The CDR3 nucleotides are TGTTCCAGCAGCTTAGGGGCGACAGGGGGCACTGAAGCTTTCTTT.

CDR3 sequence reads: CASSRASGAWDEQFF. Here the CDR3 DNA reads TGTGCCAGCAGCCGAGCTAGCGGGGCCTGGGATGAGCAGTTCTTC. This chain uses TRBV7-3 with TRBJ2-1, with TRBD2 matching over 9 bases. Germline values: CDR1 SGHTA, CDR2 FQGTGA. The trim removed 5 bases at V and 8 bases at J, leaving 10 bases unmatched. The CDR3 is 15 residues long.

CDR3 residues: CASRGTGDNTGELFF. CDR3 coding DNA: TGTGCCAGCAGGGGAACAGGGGATAACACCGGGGAGCTGTTTTTT. The V and J genes are TRBV9 and TRBJ2-2; 7 positions match TRBD1. The CDR3 runs to 15 residues. Germline V lookup: CDR1 SGDLS, CDR2 YYNGEE. V lost 5 bases, J lost 2 bases, and 6 bases stayed unmatched.

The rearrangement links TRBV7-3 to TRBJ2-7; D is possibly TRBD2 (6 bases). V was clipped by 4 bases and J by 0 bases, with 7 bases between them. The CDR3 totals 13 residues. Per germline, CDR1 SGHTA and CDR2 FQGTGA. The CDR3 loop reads CASSYGGSYEQYF. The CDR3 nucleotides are TGTGCCAGCAGCTACGGGGGCTCCTACGAGCAGTACTTC.

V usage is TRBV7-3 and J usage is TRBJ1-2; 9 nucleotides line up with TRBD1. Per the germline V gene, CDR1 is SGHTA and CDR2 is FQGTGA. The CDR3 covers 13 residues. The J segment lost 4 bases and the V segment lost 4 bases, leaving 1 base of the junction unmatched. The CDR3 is CASSSGQGYGYTF. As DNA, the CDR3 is TGTGCCAGCAGCTCGGGACAGGGCTATGGCTACACCTTC. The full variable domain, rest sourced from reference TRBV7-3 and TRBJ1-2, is GAGVSQTPSNKVTEKGKYVELRCDPISGHTALYWYRQSLGQGPEFLIYFQGTGAADDSGLPNDRFFAVRPEGSVSTLKIQRTERGDSAVYLCASSSGQGYGYTFGSGTRLTVV.

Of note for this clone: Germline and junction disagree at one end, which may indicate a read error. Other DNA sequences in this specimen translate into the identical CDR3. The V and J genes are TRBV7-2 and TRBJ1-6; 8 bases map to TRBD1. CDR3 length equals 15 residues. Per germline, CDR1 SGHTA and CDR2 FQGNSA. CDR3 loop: CASSRQGRNNSPLHF. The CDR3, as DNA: TGTGCCAGCAGTCGACAGGGGAGGAATAATTCCCCCCTCCACTTT.

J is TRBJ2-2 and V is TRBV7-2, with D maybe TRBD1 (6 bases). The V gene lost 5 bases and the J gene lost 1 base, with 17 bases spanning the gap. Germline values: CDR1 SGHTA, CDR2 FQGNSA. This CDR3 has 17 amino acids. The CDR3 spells CASSPRTGTWNTGELFF. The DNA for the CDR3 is TGTGCCAGCAGCCCCCGCACAGGGACGTGGAACACCGGGGAGCTGTTTTTT.

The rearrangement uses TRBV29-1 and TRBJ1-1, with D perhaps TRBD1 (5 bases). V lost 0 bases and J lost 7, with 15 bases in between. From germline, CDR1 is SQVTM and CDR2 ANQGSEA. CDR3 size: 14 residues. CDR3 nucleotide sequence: TGCAGCGTTGAAGATTCCGGGGGACCCCGTGAAGCTTTCTTT. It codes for CSVEDSGGPREAFF.

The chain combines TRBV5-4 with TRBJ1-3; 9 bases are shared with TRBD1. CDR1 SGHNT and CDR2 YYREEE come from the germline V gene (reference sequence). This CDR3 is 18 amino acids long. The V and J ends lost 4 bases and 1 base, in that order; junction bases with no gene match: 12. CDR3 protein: CASSPGQGNRASGNTIYF. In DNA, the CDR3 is TGTGCCAGCAGCCCCGGACAGGGGAATCGGGCGTCTGGAAACACCATATATTTT.

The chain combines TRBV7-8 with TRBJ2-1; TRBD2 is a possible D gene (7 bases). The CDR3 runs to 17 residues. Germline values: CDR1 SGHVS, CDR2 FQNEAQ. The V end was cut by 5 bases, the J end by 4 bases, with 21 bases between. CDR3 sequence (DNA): TGTGCCAGCAGCGGGGGCGGGAGCGGCTTACGATACAATGAGCAGTTCTTC. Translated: CASSGGGSGLRYNEQFF.

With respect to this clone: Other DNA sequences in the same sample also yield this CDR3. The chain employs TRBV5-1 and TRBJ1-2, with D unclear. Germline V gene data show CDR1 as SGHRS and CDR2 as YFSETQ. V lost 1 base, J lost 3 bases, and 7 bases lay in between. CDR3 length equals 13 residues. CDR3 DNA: TGCGCCAGCAGCTTGAGCGGGGACTATGGCTACACCTTC. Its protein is CASSLSGDYGYTF.

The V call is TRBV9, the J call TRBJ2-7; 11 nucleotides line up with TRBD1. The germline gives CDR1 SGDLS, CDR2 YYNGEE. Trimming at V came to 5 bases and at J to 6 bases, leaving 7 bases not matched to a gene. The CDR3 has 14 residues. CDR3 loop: CASSLGTGGIEQYF. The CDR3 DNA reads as TGTGCCAGCAGTTTGGGGACAGGGGGGATCGAGCAGTACTTC.

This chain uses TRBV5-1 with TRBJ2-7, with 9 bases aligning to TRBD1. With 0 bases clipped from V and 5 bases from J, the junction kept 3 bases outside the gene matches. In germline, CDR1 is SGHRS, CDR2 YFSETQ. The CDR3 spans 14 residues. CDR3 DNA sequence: TGCGCCAGCAGCTTGGGACAGGGGGATAACGAGCAGTACTTC. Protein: CASSLGQGDNEQYF.

CDR3 DNA sequence: TGTGCCAGCAGCTTAACAGGGGGCGACTACGAGCAGTACTTC. Residues: CASSLTGGDYEQYF. This chain connects TRBV7-3 to TRBJ2-7; 7 bases are shared with TRBD1. CDR1 is SGHTA and CDR2 is FQGTGA in the germline V gene. The CDR3 consists of 14 residues. Trimming removed 0 bases from V and 3 bases from J; junction bases left unmatched: 2.

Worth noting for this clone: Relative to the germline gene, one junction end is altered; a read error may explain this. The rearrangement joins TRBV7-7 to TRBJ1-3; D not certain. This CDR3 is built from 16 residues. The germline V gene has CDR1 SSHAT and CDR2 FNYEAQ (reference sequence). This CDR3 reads CASSPLGGRSGNTIYF. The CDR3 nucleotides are TGTGCTAGCAGCCCCCTGGGAGGGAGGTCTGGAAACACCATATATTTT.

As DNA, the CDR3 is TGCGCCAGCAGCCGACTAAAACTAGGCTACGAGCAGTACTTC. Its protein is CASSRLKLGYEQYF. The chain carries TRBV4-1 and TRBJ2-5; TRBD2 is a possible D gene (5 bases). The DNA end lines up better with TRBJ2-7; the J call may be wrong. In germline, CDR1 is MGHRA, CDR2 YSYEKL. The CDR3 is 14 amino acids.

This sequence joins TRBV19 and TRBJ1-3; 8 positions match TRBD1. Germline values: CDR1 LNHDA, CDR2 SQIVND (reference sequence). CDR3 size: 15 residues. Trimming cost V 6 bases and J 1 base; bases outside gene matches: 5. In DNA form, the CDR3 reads TGTGCCAGTAGCATGGACAGGGTGTCTGGAAACACCATATATTTT. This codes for CASSMDRVSGNTIYF.

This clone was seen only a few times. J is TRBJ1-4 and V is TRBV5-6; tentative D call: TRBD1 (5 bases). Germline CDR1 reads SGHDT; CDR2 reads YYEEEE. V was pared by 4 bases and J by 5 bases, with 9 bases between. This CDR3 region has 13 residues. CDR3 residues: CASSPGGNEKLFF. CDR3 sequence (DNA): TGTGCCAGCAGCCCGGGGGGAAATGAAAAACTGTTTTTT.

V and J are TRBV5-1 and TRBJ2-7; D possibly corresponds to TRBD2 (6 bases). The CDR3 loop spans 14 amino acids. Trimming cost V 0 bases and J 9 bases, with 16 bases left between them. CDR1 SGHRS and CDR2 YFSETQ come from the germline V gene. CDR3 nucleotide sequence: TGCGCCAGCAGCTTGGATGGTGGGGGAGGTGGGCAGTACTTC. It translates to CASSLDGGGGGQYF. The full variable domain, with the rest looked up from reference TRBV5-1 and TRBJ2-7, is KAGVTQTPRYLIKTRGQQVTLSCSPISGHRSVSWYQQTPGQGLQFLFEYFSETQRNKGNFPGRFSGRQFSNSRSEMNVSTLELGDSALYLCASSLDGGGGGQYFGPGTRLTVT.

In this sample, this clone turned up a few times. The CDR3 nucleotides are TGTGCCAGCAGCTCCCAGGGCAGGGGGAAAACGTCCGGGGAGCTGTTTTTT. It yields the protein CASSSQGRGKTSGELFF. The chain joins TRBV5-4 to TRBJ2-2; TRBD1 aligns across 7 bases. The CDR3 contains 17 residues. CDR1 is SGHNT, CDR2 YYREEE, per germline (reference sequence). V shed 3 bases and J 6 bases; nucleotides not matched to a gene: 14.